These 7 T cell receptor beta chains were sequenced from one sample in a study of cytomegalovirus exposure and HLA in healthy donors. Vbeta (60) and Jbeta (13) primers were used in the PCR. The protocol was immunoSEQ multiplex PCR, while the TCRdb copy is restricted to in-frame clones and leaves out a portion. Among over 150,000 clones listed, 75% to 90% were seen once. Specimen: PBMCs. These receptors all stem from a human donor in good health.

The chain recombines TRBV2 with TRBJ1-2; 7 bases match TRBD1. The V segment lost 6 bases and the J segment 4 bases; nucleotides outside the gene matches: 14. Germline lookup yields CDR1 SNHLY and CDR2 FYNNEI. The CDR3 is made up of 16 amino acids. The CDR3 DNA reads as TGTGCCAGCAGCACAACAATAAGGACAGGCCCCTATGGCTACACCTTC. Residues: CASSTTIRTGPYGYTF. The whole variable domain, remainder taken from reference TRBV2 and TRBJ1-2, is EPEVTQTPSHQVTQMGQEVILRCVPISNHLYFYWYRQILGQKVEFLVSFYNNEISEKSEIFDDQFSVERPDGSNFTLKIRSTKLEDSAMYFCASSTTIRTGPYGYTFGSGTRLTVV.

This sequence joins TRBV5-6 and TRBJ1-5; no definite D call. The CDR3 sequence is 14 residues long. V was shortened by 10 bases and J by 0 bases, with 14 bases between the two germline ends. The germline V gene encodes CDR1 SGHDT and CDR2 YYEEEE. The chain's CDR3 is CAGREINSNQPQHF. The CDR3 bases are TGTGCCGGCCGGGAGATAAATAGCAATCAGCCCCAGCATTTT.

This rearrangement joins TRBV4-1 to TRBJ1-2, with a tentative D call TRBD1 (6 bases). With 1 base removed from V and 1 base from J, the gap between germline ends came to 10 bases. The CDR3 has 15 amino acids. Germline assignment: CDR1 MGHRA and CDR2 YSYEKL. In DNA, the CDR3 is TGCGCCAGCAGCCAAGTCGTCAGGGGTAACTATGGCTACACCTTC. Residues: CASSQVVRGNYGYTF.

The chain employs TRBV27 and TRBJ1-2; TRBD1 aligns across 8 bases. Germline-derived CDR1 and CDR2 are MNHEY and SMNVEV (reference sequence). The length of the CDR3 is 14 residues. J lost 8 bases, V lost 3 bases, and 8 bases had no gene match. The chain's CDR3 is CASSFLDRGGGYTF. The DNA of the CDR3 is TGTGCCAGCAGTTTTCTAGACAGGGGAGGGGGCTACACCTTC.

The chain uses TRBV6-1 and TRBJ1-2, with D possibly matching TRBD1 (6 bases). Germline V gene data show CDR1 as MNHNS and CDR2 as SASEGT. CDR3 size: 12 residues. V was clipped by 4 bases and J by 8 bases, with 11 bases between them. The CDR3 sequence is CASSGQVDGYTF. Here the CDR3 DNA reads TGTGCCAGCAGTGGACAGGTAGACGGCTACACCTTC.

V and J are TRBV6-5 and TRBJ2-7; D possibly corresponds to TRBD1 (6 bases). Trimming removed 7 bases from V and 3 bases from J, with 13 bases in between. The germline V gene has CDR1 MNHEY and CDR2 SVGAGI. The CDR3 runs to 13 residues. CDR3 nucleotide sequence: TGTGCCAGCACATCAGGGGCCTACTACGAGCAGTACTTC. Amino acids: CASTSGAYYEQYF.

V and J are TRBV5-6 and TRBJ1-1; D is undetermined. Trimming took 5 bases from V and 1 from J, leaving 15 bases between them. The CDR3 contains 15 residues. Germline lookup yields CDR1 SGHDT and CDR2 YYEEEE. The CDR3 sequence is CASSIGRRGNTEAFF. CDR3 bases: TGTGCCAGCAGTATAGGACGGCGGGGGAACACTGAAGCTTTCTTT.